The rows below give T cell receptor beta chains drawn from one sample of a study of T-cell memory formation after mild COVID-19. MiXCR, run by TCRdb on the 5' RACE reads, gives a single entry per CDR3 protein. The data hold fewer than 75,000 distinct CDR3 sequences, with less than 15% observed a single time. The sample consisted of PBMCs or a T cell subset sorted from them (not recorded which). These receptors were collected from a man between 18 and 35 years old who had mild COVID-19 (a few samples of this study predate the infection). Cell type and time point are not known. Each CDR3 is given with its conserved first and last residue. Each record gives: D gene, V gene, clone size, J gene, CDR3 DNA, CDR3 protein. D genes are given only for firm matches. Clone size is given for some rows only: seen once, a few or many times, or a class if the clone is expanded.

d_call: .
v_call: TRBV24-1
clone_size: .
j_call: TRBJ2-3
cdr3_nt: TGTGCCACCAGGAACGGCAGGACCACAGATACGCAGTATTTT
cdr3_aa: CATRNGRTTDTQYF

d_call: .
v_call: TRBV6-2/TRBV6-3
clone_size: .
j_call: TRBJ2-1
cdr3_nt: TGTGCCAGCAGGGTAGCGGTGGGCAGGGGTGAGCAGTTCTTC
cdr3_aa: CASRVAVGRGEQFF

d_call: TRBD1
v_call: TRBV30
clone_size: few
j_call: TRBJ1-2
cdr3_nt: TGTGCCTCCCTCAAGAGGACAGGGGACTATGGCTACACCTTC
cdr3_aa: CASLKRTGDYGYTF

d_call: .
v_call: TRBV7-6
clone_size: many
j_call: TRBJ2-5
cdr3_nt: TGTGCCAGCAGCTTGGACGCCGGGTACCAAGAGACCCAGTACTTC
cdr3_aa: CASSLDAGYQETQYF

d_call: .
v_call: TRBV2
clone_size: few
j_call: TRBJ2-7
cdr3_nt: TGTGCCAGCAGTGAAGATATCAGTACACAGTACTTC
cdr3_aa: CASSEDISTQYF

d_call: .
v_call: TRBV4-1
clone_size: few
j_call: TRBJ2-5
cdr3_nt: TGCGCCAGCAGCCAAGAAGGGCGCGGGGCCCTGCAAGAGACCCAGTACTTC
cdr3_aa: CASSQEGRGALQETQYF

d_call: .
v_call: TRBV5-4
clone_size: few
j_call: TRBJ1-2
cdr3_nt: TGTGCCAGCAGCTTCGAGAGGGACTATGGCTACACCTTC
cdr3_aa: CASSFERDYGYTF

d_call: .
v_call: TRBV28
clone_size: .
j_call: TRBJ2-5
cdr3_nt: TGTGCCAGCAGTTTCCCCCCACAAGAGACCCAGTACTTC
cdr3_aa: CASSFPPQETQYF

d_call: .
v_call: TRBV10-3
clone_size: many
j_call: TRBJ2-3
cdr3_nt: TGCGCATCAGGGGGGTACGGAGATACGCAGTATTTT
cdr3_aa: CASGGYGDTQYF

d_call: .
v_call: TRBV15
clone_size: .
j_call: TRBJ2-2
cdr3_nt: TGTGCCACCAGCAGAGGGGACGGAGACACCGGGGAGCTGTTTTTT
cdr3_aa: CATSRGDGDTGELFF

d_call: .
v_call: TRBV5-1
clone_size: many
j_call: TRBJ2-1
cdr3_nt: TGCGCCAGCAGCTCAACTTCAGGGGCAGGGTATGAGCAGTTCTTC
cdr3_aa: CASSSTSGAGYEQFF

d_call: TRBD1
v_call: TRBV24-1
clone_size: .
j_call: TRBJ1-5
cdr3_nt: TGTGCCACCAGTGGGACAGGCGTCGGCAATCAGCCCCAGCATTTT
cdr3_aa: CATSGTGVGNQPQHF

d_call: .
v_call: TRBV4-3
clone_size: .
j_call: TRBJ2-3
cdr3_nt: TGCGCCAGCAGCCAAGACTTCACAGATACGCAGTATTTT
cdr3_aa: CASSQDFTDTQYF

d_call: TRBD2
v_call: TRBV12-3/TRBV12-4
clone_size: .
j_call: TRBJ2-2
cdr3_nt: TGTGCCAGCAGTCCGAGGACTAGCGGGGGTAGGAACACCGGGGAGCTGTTTTTT
cdr3_aa: CASSPRTSGGRNTGELFF

d_call: .
v_call: TRBV14
clone_size: few
j_call: TRBJ2-5
cdr3_nt: TGTGCCAGCAGAAAATTGCCAGGGGAGACCCAGTACTTC
cdr3_aa: CASRKLPGETQYF

d_call: TRBD2
v_call: TRBV6-1
clone_size: many
j_call: TRBJ2-5
cdr3_nt: TGTGCCAGCAGTGAACTAGCGGGGGGGCAAGAGACCCAGTACTTC
cdr3_aa: CASSELAGGQETQYF

d_call: .
v_call: TRBV4-2
clone_size: many
j_call: TRBJ2-2
cdr3_nt: TGTGCCAGCAGCCAGAGTGGCAGCGGGGAGCTGTTTTTT
cdr3_aa: CASSQSGSGELFF

d_call: TRBD1
v_call: TRBV7-3
clone_size: many
j_call: TRBJ2-2
cdr3_nt: TGTGCCAGCAGCTCGAAACTGGTACAGGGGGGCACCGGGGAGCTGTTTTTT
cdr3_aa: CASSSKLVQGGTGELFF

d_call: .
v_call: TRBV7-2
clone_size: .
j_call: TRBJ1-1
cdr3_nt: TGTGCCAGCAGCTTACAGAACACTGAAGCTTTCTTT
cdr3_aa: CASSLQNTEAFF

d_call: .
v_call: TRBV6-6
clone_size: .
j_call: TRBJ2-7
cdr3_nt: TGTGCCAGCAGTTACTCGACTCCTCTGTTACCGAGAGAAGGCGAGCAGTACTTC
cdr3_aa: CASSYSTPLLPREGEQYF